Listed below are T cell receptor beta chains from one sample, sequenced in a study of memory CD4+ T cells and cytomegalovirus serostatus. Method: immunoSEQ multiplex PCR; TCRdb's copy keeps in-frame clones and lacks some. The table lists over 50,000 clones, 75% to 85% of them singletons. Specimen: memory CD4+ T cells from blood. These receptors originate from an adult in good health and CMV-seronegative. CDR3s include the opening cysteine and the closing phenylalanine or tryptophan. D genes are given only for firm matches. Expanded clones get a size class; other rows say once, few or many, or leave the size out.

cdr3_nt cdr3_aa clone_size j_call v_call d_call
TGTGCCAGCAGAAATCGACAGGGGGCAGCTGAAAAACTGTTTTTT CASRNRQGAAEKLFF - TRBJ1-4 TRBV11-2 TRBD1
TGCGCCAGCAGCTTGGATAACACTCGGGGGGAGACCCAGTACTTC CASSLDNTRGETQYF - TRBJ2-5 TRBV5-1 -
TGTGCCAGCAGCTTAGGCGACAGGGGCCGGGGGACCCAGTACTTC CASSLGDRGRGTQYF - TRBJ2-5 TRBV7-9 TRBD1
TGTGCCAGCAGGAGGGTGTTCACAGATACGCAGTATTTT CASRRVFTDTQYF - TRBJ2-3 TRBV6-1 -
TGTGCCAGCAGCTTGCTAGCGGGAAATCTGAATGAGCAGTTCTTC CASSLLAGNLNEQFF few TRBJ2-1 TRBV11-2 TRBD2
TGTGCCAGCAGCTTAGCGCGCCGCGAAGCTTTCTTT CASSLARREAFF - TRBJ1-1 TRBV7-2 -
TGTGCCAGCAGCTTGGGACGGACTAACACCGGGGAGCTGTTTTTT CASSLGRTNTGELFF - TRBJ2-2 TRBV7-2 -
TGTGCCAGCACCGAGACTTGGTTTGGTGAGCAGTTCTTC CASTETWFGEQFF - TRBJ2-1 TRBV6-5 -
TGTGCCAGCAGCCCCACCGGGACAGGGGGTTTTACTGAAGCTTTCTTT CASSPTGTGGFTEAFF - TRBJ1-1 TRBV28 TRBD1
TGTGCCAGCAGCTTGTTTGTGGGACAGGGCAATCAGCCCCAGCATTTT CASSLFVGQGNQPQHF - TRBJ1-5 TRBV5-8 TRBD1
TGTGCCAGCTCATCACTGAGCGGGAAGCACTACAATGAGCAGTTCTTC CASSSLSGKHYNEQFF - TRBJ2-1 TRBV18 TRBD2
TGCGCCAGCTATCCCCGCGCGCGACAGGGGACCTATGGCTACACCTTC CASYPRARQGTYGYTF - TRBJ1-2 TRBV23-1 TRBD1
TGTGCCATCAGTGATCAGTCAGTAGCGGGAGGATTAGATACGCAGTATTTT CAISDQSVAGGLDTQYF - TRBJ2-3 TRBV10-3 TRBD2
TGTGCCAGCAGTTTCTACGACTCGAACACCGGGGAGCTGTTTTTT CASSFYDSNTGELFF - TRBJ2-2 TRBV27 -
TGTGCCAGCAGCACAGGGGAGTGGACTGAAGCTTTCTTT CASSTGEWTEAFF - TRBJ1-1 TRBV6-5 TRBD1
TGTGCCAGCAGCGACACGACGGGACTCTCTGGAAACACCATATATTTT CASSDTTGLSGNTIYF few TRBJ1-3 TRBV9 -
TGTGCCAGCAACTCCAGGGGTGGGCACACTGAAGCTTTCTTT CASNSRGGHTEAFF - TRBJ1-1 TRBV7-9 -
TGTGCCAGCAGTCCCCCGGCCGGACAGGGGGGTGGCTACACCTTC CASSPPAGQGGGYTF - TRBJ1-2 TRBV28 TRBD1
TGTGCCAGCAGCTTTGGCGGGGGGGGAAATGAGCAGTTCTTC CASSFGGGGNEQFF - TRBJ2-1 TRBV7-3 TRBD2
TGCGCCAGCAGCCAAACGGGACTACCAAGCGGGGAGCTGTTTTTT CASSQTGLPSGELFF - TRBJ2-2 TRBV4-1 TRBD2
TGCAGTGTAGGACACCAAGAGACCCAGTACTTC CSVGHQETQYF - TRBJ2-5 TRBV20-1 -
TGTGCCAGCAGTCGGACTGGGGTGCAGGGCCAGCCCCAGCATTTT CASSRTGVQGQPQHF - TRBJ1-5 TRBV6-1 -
TGTGCCAGCAGCTTAACCACGAACACTGAAGCTTTCTTT CASSLTTNTEAFF - TRBJ1-1 TRBV7-9 -
TGTGCCAGCAGCCCCCGACAGGGCCACACCGGGGAGCTGTTTTTT CASSPRQGHTGELFF - TRBJ2-2 TRBV11-2 TRBD1
TGTGCCAGCAGCCAAGGACTAGTCCAGTACGAGCAGTACTTC CASSQGLVQYEQYF - TRBJ2-7 TRBV5-4 TRBD2
TGTGCCAGCAGCCATCGGGAGCGGGGCTATGGCTACACCTTC CASSHRERGYGYTF - TRBJ1-2 TRBV16 -
TGTGCCAGTAGTATAGTTGGCAGGAACTATGGCTACACCTTC CASSIVGRNYGYTF - TRBJ1-2 TRBV19 -
TGTGCCAGCAGTTTCCGGAGGGGAGAAGAGACCCAGTACTTC CASSFRRGEETQYF once TRBJ2-5 TRBV28 -
TGCAGCGTTGCAACGGGGCTTACTGTAGCCAAAAACATTCAGTACTTC CSVATGLTVAKNIQYF - TRBJ2-4 TRBV29-1 -
TGTGCCAGCTCACCCCCTGGGACAGGGGGCTATGGCTACACCTTC CASSPPGTGGYGYTF - TRBJ1-2 TRBV18 TRBD1
TGTGCCAGCAGCGTAGGCAGGGGGCTTGACAATGAGCAGTTCTTC CASSVGRGLDNEQFF - TRBJ2-1 TRBV9 TRBD1
TGTGCCAGCAGCTTAGGGGCAGGGAATGTCTACGAGCAGTACTTC CASSLGAGNVYEQYF - TRBJ2-7 TRBV11-2 -
TGTGCCAGCCGGGACAGGGCGAGGCAGCCCCAGCATTTT CASRDRARQPQHF few TRBJ1-5 TRBV2 TRBD1
TGTGCCAGCAGCTTAAACCCGGGGGCAGGGACAGATACGCAGTATTTT CASSLNPGAGTDTQYF - TRBJ2-3 TRBV7-2 -
TGTGCCAGCAGCCTTGCATTACAGGGGACTCAGCCCCAGCATTTT CASSLALQGTQPQHF - TRBJ1-5 TRBV5-6 TRBD1
TGTGCCAGTAGCCTGACCCGAGGCGGCTCCTATAATTCACCCCTCCACTTT CASSLTRGGSYNSPLHF once TRBJ1-6 TRBV19 -
TGTGCCAGCAGTTTACAACAGTACGAGCAGTACTTC CASSLQQYEQYF once TRBJ2-7 TRBV27 -
TGTGCCAGCTCGTGGACGCCGGTCCAAGAGACCCAGTACTTC CASSWTPVQETQYF - TRBJ2-5 TRBV18 -
TGTGCCAGCAGCCTAAATAGCGGGATGGAGACCCAGTACTTC CASSLNSGMETQYF - TRBJ2-5 TRBV5-4 TRBD2
TGTGCCAGCGGTATTTCGAACGGACCCTACGAGCAGTACTTC CASGISNGPYEQYF - TRBJ2-7 TRBV6-5 -
TGTGCCACCTCGGGAACGAACCGCTACGAGCAGTACTTC CATSGTNRYEQYF - TRBJ2-7 TRBV18 -
TGTGCCAGCAAGCGTAATATGAACTATGGCTACACCTTC CASKRNMNYGYTF - TRBJ1-2 TRBV2 -
TGTGCCAGCAGTTCCCTCCGGGTACCCCTCCACTTT CASSSLRVPLHF - TRBJ1-6 TRBV28 -
TGTGCCAGCAGTTCGACAGTGAACACTGAAGCTTTCTTT CASSSTVNTEAFF - TRBJ1-1 TRBV6-1 -
TGTGCCAGCAGCCGTAGACAGGGAGGGGATTACAATGAGCAGTTCTTC CASSRRQGGDYNEQFF - TRBJ2-1 TRBV7-9 -
TGTGCCAGTAGTATAGATCGGGGGTCCTCTTTCAATGAGCAGTTCTTC CASSIDRGSSFNEQFF few TRBJ2-1 TRBV19 -